Each of the 18 T cell receptor beta chains below was sequenced from the same sample in a study of patients and donors after allogeneic stem cell transplantation. TCRdb independently ran MiXCR on the RT-PCR reads; one entry per CDR3 protein. The table lists around 160,000 distinct CDR3 sequences, around 28% of them singletons. Sequencing used blood, either unsorted or a sorted T cell fraction (not recorded which). The receptors were gathered from a human donor who was either an allogeneic HSCT recipient or a stem cell or donor lymphocyte infusion donor (not recorded which). It is not recorded whose cells these are; they may come from a transplant donor.

This clonotype appeared once. The genes are TRBV4-3 and TRBJ1-3, with unresolved D. CDR1 and CDR2 from the germline V gene are LGHNA and YSLEER. The CDR3 is made up of 17 amino acids. The V end was cut by 1 base, the J end by 0 bases, with 13 bases between. The CDR3 nucleotides are TGCGCCAGCAGCCAAGTTGGGTACGGACTCTCTGGAAACACCATATATTTT. It is translated as CASSQVGYGLSGNTIYF.

V usage is TRBV4-3 and J usage is TRBJ2-5; 7 bases fit TRBD1. J lost 5 bases, V lost 2 bases, and 14 bases had no gene match. This CDR3 spans 17 amino acids. CDR1 and CDR2 (germline): LGHNA, YSLEER. This chain's CDR3 is CASSQYDDRDNGETQYF. The CDR3 coding sequence is TGCGCCAGCAGCCAATACGATGACAGGGACAATGGGGAGACCCAGTACTTC.

This clonotype was counted once. This chain connects TRBV20-1 to TRBJ2-1; D uncertain. Germline loops: CDR1 DFQATT, CDR2 SNEGSKA (reference sequence). The CDR3 is 16 residues long. V was clipped by 5 bases and J by 3 bases, with 20 bases between them. As DNA, the CDR3 is TGCAGTGCTTACCGGGCCGCTCACTACTACTACAATGAGCAGTTCTTC. It yields the protein CSAYRAAHYYYNEQFF.

This clonotype was found many times. V usage is TRBV20-1 and J usage is TRBJ1-6; 9 nucleotides align to TRBD1. The CDR3 is 15 residues long. V was clipped by 0 bases and J by 8 bases; unmatched bases: 5. Per the germline V gene, CDR1 is DFQATT and CDR2 is SNEGSKA (reference sequence). CDR3 nucleotide sequence: TGCAGTGCTAGAGATCCGGGACAGGGTGATTCACCCCTCCACTTT. As protein: CSARDPGQGDSPLHF.

This clonotype was picked up a small number of times. V usage is TRBV20-1 and J usage is TRBJ1-6; TRBD1 matches at 7 bases. In germline, CDR1 is DFQATT, CDR2 SNEGSKA (reference sequence). V was pared by 1 base and J by 6 bases, with 3 bases of the junction left unmatched. The CDR3 runs to 14 residues. In DNA form, the CDR3 reads TGCAGTGCTAGAGGGGACAGACTTAATTCACCCCTCCACTTT. Protein product: CSARGDRLNSPLHF.

The rearrangement uses TRBV12-3 or TRBV12-4 and TRBJ2-3, with D tentatively TRBD1 (6 bases). V shed 3 bases and J shed 5 bases, with 12 bases lying between them. The CDR3 spans 14 residues. The CDR3 here is CASSLGASQDTQYF. The CDR3 DNA reads TGTGCCAGCAGTTTGGGGGCGTCTCAAGATACGCAGTATTTT.

The V and J genes are TRBV20-1 and TRBJ2-3, with 9 bases matching TRBD2. This CDR3 spans 13 amino acids. The J segment lost 5 bases and the V segment lost 1 base, leaving 1 base of the junction unmatched. Germline CDR1 is DFQATT and CDR2 is SNEGSKA (reference sequence). CDR3 residues: CSARASGIDTQYF. The CDR3 coding sequence is TGCAGTGCTAGAGCTAGCGGGATAGATACGCAGTATTTT.

This rearrangement joins TRBV19 to TRBJ2-6, with unresolved D. Germline V gene data show CDR1 as LNHDA and CDR2 as SQIVND (reference sequence). V lost 3 bases, J lost 0 bases, and 6 bases lay in between. This CDR3 has 15 residues. CDR3 amino acids: CASSIRRSGANVLTF. The CDR3 DNA reads as TGTGCCAGTAGTATCAGGCGCTCTGGGGCCAACGTCCTGACTTTC.

The chain recombines TRBV4-1 with TRBJ2-7; TRBD1 aligns across 8 bases. V was clipped by 0 bases and J by 6 bases; unmatched bases: 4. This CDR3 is built from 14 residues. CDR1 and CDR2 (germline): MGHRA, YSYEKL. The chain's CDR3 is CASSQEDRVREQYF. As DNA, the CDR3 is TGCGCCAGCAGCCAAGAGGACAGGGTACGCGAGCAGTACTTC.

The rearrangement uses TRBV20-1 and TRBJ2-2; D gene uncertain. Between the trimmed V and J ends, which lost 0 bases and 3 bases, there was a span of 11 bases. There are 15 residues in the CDR3. In germline, CDR1 is DFQATT, CDR2 SNEGSKA (reference sequence). CDR3 sequence (DNA): TGCAGTGCTAGAGATACTTCACCATACACCGGGGAGCTGTTTTTT. Amino acid sequence: CSARDTSPYTGELFF.

CDR3 sequence reads: CASAGQQSYNEQFF. As DNA, the CDR3 is TGTGCCAGCGCAGGCCAACAATCCTACAATGAGCAGTTCTTC. The genes are TRBV12-3 or TRBV12-4 and TRBJ2-1; D gene ambiguous. The CDR3 loop spans 14 amino acids. V lost 8 bases, J lost 1 base, and 12 bases lay in between.

The genes are TRBV9 and TRBJ2-2; 12 bases fit TRBD2. The V segment lost 2 bases and the J segment 6 bases; nucleotides outside the gene matches: 2. Germline V CDR1 and CDR2: SGDLS, YYNGEE. This CDR3 comprises 15 residues. DNA of the CDR3: TGTGCCAGCAGCGTTAGACTAGCGGGAGCCGGGGAGCTGTTTTTT. Translation gives CASSVRLAGAGELFF.

The chain recombines TRBV12-3 or TRBV12-4 with TRBJ2-7, with 11 bases that match TRBD2. V lost 5 bases to trimming and J lost 7 bases; unmatched junction nucleotides: 19. This CDR3 region has 18 residues. The CDR3 DNA sequence: TGTGCCAGCAGTCCCCCTTTGGGAACTAGCGGGAGTTTAGGAGAGCAGTACTTC. Its translation: CASSPPLGTSGSLGEQYF.

A few counts support this clonotype. V and J are TRBV12-3 or TRBV12-4 and TRBJ2-5; D is perhaps TRBD2 (5 bases). The CDR3 has 13 residues. Trimming stripped 4 bases from V and 4 bases from J, with 10 bases between. DNA of the CDR3: TGTGCCAGCAGTTCGGGAATACGAGAGACCCAGTACTTC. Protein product: CASSSGIRETQYF.

This sequence joins TRBV12-3 or TRBV12-4 and TRBJ1-1, with 12 bases fitting TRBD1. Trimming took 0 bases from V and 4 from J; bases not matched to a gene: 3. This CDR3 contains 16 residues. The CDR3 DNA sequence: TGTGCCAGCAGTTTAGCCCGGGACAGGGGGCCCACTGAAGCTTTCTTT. This codes for CASSLARDRGPTEAFF.

CDR3 region: CATSDFGETQYF. DNA for the CDR3: TGTGCCACCAGTGATTTCGGGGAGACCCAGTACTTC. The chain joins TRBV24-1 to TRBJ2-5; D is unclear. The CDR3 sequence is 12 residues long. The V gene's germline CDR1 is KGHDR and CDR2 SFDVKD. Between the trimmed V and J ends, which lost 1 base and 5 bases, there was a span of 4 bases.

This clonotype has just a few counts. This sequence joins TRBV18 and TRBJ2-5, with D possibly being TRBD2 (5 bases). This CDR3 contains 13 residues. V lost 1 base to trimming and J lost 5 bases, with 8 bases between them. The germline CDR1 and CDR2 sequences are KGHSH and LQKENI. CDR3 amino acids: CASSPRLAETQYF. CDR3 nucleotide sequence: TGTGCCAGCTCACCACGCCTAGCTGAGACCCAGTACTTC.

This clonotype was recorded a few times. V and J are TRBV4-2 and TRBJ2-5, with D possibly being TRBD1 or TRBD2 (5 bases each). CDR3 size: 17 residues. Germline V lookup: CDR1 LGHNA, CDR2 YNFKEQ. V was shortened by 0 bases and J by 7 bases, with 21 bases between the two germline ends. In nucleotides, the CDR3 is TGTGCCAGCAGCCAAGAACAGGCTAGCTCGGTTCTGGGGACCCAGTACTTC. Residues: CASSQEQASSVLGTQYF.